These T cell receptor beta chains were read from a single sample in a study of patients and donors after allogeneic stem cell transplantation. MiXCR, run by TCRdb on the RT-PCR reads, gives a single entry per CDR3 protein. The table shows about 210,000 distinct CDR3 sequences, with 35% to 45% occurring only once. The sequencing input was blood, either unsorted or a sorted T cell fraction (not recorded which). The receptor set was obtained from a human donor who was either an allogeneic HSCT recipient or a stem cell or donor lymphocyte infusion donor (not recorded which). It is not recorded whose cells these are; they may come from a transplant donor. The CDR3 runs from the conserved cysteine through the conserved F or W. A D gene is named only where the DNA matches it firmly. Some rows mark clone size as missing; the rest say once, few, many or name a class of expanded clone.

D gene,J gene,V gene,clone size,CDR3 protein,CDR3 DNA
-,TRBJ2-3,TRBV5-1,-,CASSFERGTQYF,TGCGCCAGCAGCTTTGAGCGAGGTACGCAGTATTTT
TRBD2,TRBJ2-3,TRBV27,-,CASSLAASGSDTQYF,TGTGCCAGCAGTTTAGCGGCTAGCGGGTCAGATACGCAGTATTTT
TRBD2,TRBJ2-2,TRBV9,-,CASGGINTGELFF,TGTGCCTCCGGGGGGATTAACACCGGGGAGCTGTTTTTT
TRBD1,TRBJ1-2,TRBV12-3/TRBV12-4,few,CASSLEGADYGYTF,TGTGCCAGCAGTTTAGAGGGGGCCGACTATGGCTACACCTTC
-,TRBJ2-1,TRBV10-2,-,CASSEYKQTYNEQFF,TGCGCCAGCAGTGAGTACAAACAGACCTACAATGAGCAGTTCTTC
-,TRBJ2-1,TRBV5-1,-,CASSLASRTQPYNEQFF,TGCGCCAGCAGCTTGGCCTCGAGGACACAGCCCTACAATGAGCAGTTCTTC
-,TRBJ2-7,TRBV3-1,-,CASSPGRGTYEQYF,TGTGCCAGCAGCCCCGGACGGGGGACCTACGAGCAGTACTTC
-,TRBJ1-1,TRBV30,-,CAWSLLGARTNTEAFF,TGTGCCTGGAGCCTACTCGGTGCAAGGACGAACACTGAAGCTTTCTTT
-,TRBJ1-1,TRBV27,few,CASSFGQMNTEAFF,TGTGCCAGCAGTTTCGGGCAGATGAACACTGAAGCTTTCTTT
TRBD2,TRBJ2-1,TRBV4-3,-,CASSQDSSSGGAYEQFF,TGCGCCAGCAGCCAAGACTCGTCGAGCGGGGGGGCCTATGAGCAGTTCTTC
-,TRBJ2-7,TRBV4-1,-,CASSQGVNRAYEQYF,TGCGCCAGCAGCCAAGGGGTCAACAGAGCCTACGAGCAGTACTTC
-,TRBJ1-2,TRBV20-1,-,CSAIGQYGYTF,TGCAGTGCTATCGGACAGTATGGCTACACCTTC
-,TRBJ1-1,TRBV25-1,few,CASSESQVMNTEAFF,TGTGCCAGCAGTGAATCTCAGGTCATGAACACTGAAGCTTTCTTT
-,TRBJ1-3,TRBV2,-,CASSETGGLSSGNTIYF,TGTGCCAGCAGTGAAACGGGGGGGTTATCCTCTGGAAACACCATATATTTT
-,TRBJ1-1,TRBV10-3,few,CAISTQGWTEAFF,TGTGCCATCAGTACACAGGGCTGGACTGAAGCTTTCTTT
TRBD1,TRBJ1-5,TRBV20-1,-,CSASKRGGYQPQHF,TGCAGTGCTAGTAAGAGAGGGGGCTATCAGCCCCAGCATTTT
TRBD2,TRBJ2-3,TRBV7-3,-,CASSGGLADTQYF,TGTGCCAGCAGCGGGGGACTAGCGGATACGCAGTATTTT
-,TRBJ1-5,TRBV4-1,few,CASSQAPTVSNQPQHF,TGCGCCAGCAGCCAAGCCCCGACAGTTAGCAATCAGCCCCAGCATTTT
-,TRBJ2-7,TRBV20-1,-,CSAPTGESSYEQYF,TGCAGTGCCCCCACCGGGGAGAGCTCCTACGAGCAGTACTTC